Below, 2 T cell receptor beta chains from the same sample are listed, as sequenced in a study of T cells in Graves' hyperthyroidism and ophthalmopathy. Amplification targeted TCR beta CDR3 regions from RNA transcripts. First-round RT-PCR of the TCR CDR3 relied on the HTBI primer set. TCRdb ran MiXCR on the multiplex PCR reads and lists one entry per CDR3 protein. The sample holds roughly 570,000 distinct CDR3 sequences; about 45% are singletons and the top ten take over 15%. The sequencing input was peripheral blood or thyroid tissue (not recorded which). These receptors were obtained from an adult woman with Graves' disease, either hyperthyroidism or ophthalmopathy (not recorded which).

In this sample, this clonotype turned up once. The V and J genes are TRBV12-3 or TRBV12-4 and TRBJ2-6; tentatively, D is TRBD1 or TRBD2 (5 bases each). The V and J ends lost 4 bases and 2 bases respectively, with 9 bases between them. This CDR3 comprises 15 residues. The CDR3 nucleotides read TGTGCCAGCAGTTGGCCGGGACCTGGGGCCAACGTCCTGACTTTC. Protein sequence: CASSWPGPGANVLTF.

This clonotype was seen only a few times. This chain connects TRBV25-1 to TRBJ1-2, with 7 nucleotides matching TRBD1. There are 11 residues in the CDR3. V dropped 8 bases and J dropped 11; count of bases not matched to a gene: 8. Germline V gene sequence: CDR1 MGHDK, CDR2 SYGVNS. CDR3 bases: TGTGCCAGCCGAACAGGGGCCGGGTACACCTTC. Translated, it gives CASRTGAGYTF.